This T cell receptor beta chain was captured by sequencing in a study of OX40 agonist ivuxolimab in advanced cancers. A note on the overall study: Ivuxolimab, which targeted the costimulatory receptor OX40 (CD134), was an agonistic, fully human IgG2 monoclonal antibody. Intravenous ivuxolimab was administered to patients every 2 weeks at six dose levels: 0.01, 0.1, 0.3, 1.5, 3 and 10 mg/kg. Of the approximately 54 dose-escalation patients, hepatocellular carcinoma was present in about 20, melanoma in roughly 15, renal cell carcinoma in 9 and head and neck cancer in 9. In the dose-escalation cohort, 82.7% of patients were male, and the mean age was roughly 60 years, with a range of about 23 to 85. Prior anti-PD-1, anti-PD-L1 or anti-CTLA-4 therapy was permitted, and 35% to 40% of dose-escalation patients had received checkpoint inhibitors. Partial responses occurred in three dose-escalation patients, of whom one had hepatocellular carcinoma and two had cutaneous melanoma. Peripheral TCRbeta sequencing aimed to test whether ivuxolimab altered TCR sequence diversity and caused clonal T-cell expansion. The paper covers the monotherapy dose-escalation part of the phase I ivuxolimab trial, which included N of about 50 patients. Findings and caveats that apply to the study as a whole: In the 0.1-3.0 mg/kg groups, partial responders had among the lowest normalized peripheral clonal expansion, particularly in CD8+ T cells. Which antigens the clonally expanded peripheral T cells were specific for was not determined. Low levels of normalized T-cell clonal expansion were also seen in some patients who did not respond. On average, CD8+ T cells showed more expanded clones than CD4+ T cells after ivuxolimab. Clonal expansion of both CD4+ and CD8+ blood T cells was observed from baseline to week 6 at doses 0.1 to 3.0 mg/kg.

On this clone itself: Its antigen specificity is not known. Nothing much larger sits one base from this clone, and base qualities are not available.

The trial excluded patients who had a history of autoimmune disease or who were on systemic immunosuppression. Peripheral blood for TCR sequencing was drawn from every dose cohort at baseline, at cycle 4 day 1 and at cycle 7 day 1. Samples were obtained from an open-label, multicenter, first-in-human phase I dose-escalation trial of ivuxolimab. Adults with locally advanced or metastatic melanoma, renal cell carcinoma, hepatocellular carcinoma or head and neck squamous cell carcinoma were enrolled in the trial. Before TCR sequencing, CD4+ T cells and CD8+ T cells from peripheral blood were sorted into separate populations. The CDR3 spans 15 residues, from the cysteine through the phenylalanine. The read is trimmed to its CDR3 DNA, 45 bases read in frame from base 1. V loses 7 bases, J loses 0 bases, and the germline ends lie 16 bases apart. According to the germline V gene, CDR1 reads MDHEN and CDR2 reads SYDVKM.

Genomic DNA was isolated from the sorted cells so that the TCRbeta CDR3 region could be sequenced. TCRbeta CDR3 regions were sequenced using the immunoSEQ Assay. Not all clones reach the TCRdb copy of this immuneACCESS table, which keeps in-frame sequences only. Checked studies attribute under half of the gap to unresolved V genes and leave the rest unexplained. The sample table contains about 59,000 clones; only one count was recorded for about 87% of them. Roughly 2% of the sample is in the top ten clones. The sample was CD4+ or CD8+ T cells sorted from blood, taken in a trial of the OX40 agonist ivuxolimab. The chain is assembled from TRBV28 and TRBJ2-7; the D gene is possibly TRBD1, with 5 bases matching. This clonotype was obtained from an adult with an advanced solid tumor such as melanoma, head and neck, liver or kidney cancer. CDR3 protein: CASNSPGHFSYEQYF. The DNA is TGTGCCAGCAATTCCCCCGGACATTTCTCCTACGAGCAGTACTTC.